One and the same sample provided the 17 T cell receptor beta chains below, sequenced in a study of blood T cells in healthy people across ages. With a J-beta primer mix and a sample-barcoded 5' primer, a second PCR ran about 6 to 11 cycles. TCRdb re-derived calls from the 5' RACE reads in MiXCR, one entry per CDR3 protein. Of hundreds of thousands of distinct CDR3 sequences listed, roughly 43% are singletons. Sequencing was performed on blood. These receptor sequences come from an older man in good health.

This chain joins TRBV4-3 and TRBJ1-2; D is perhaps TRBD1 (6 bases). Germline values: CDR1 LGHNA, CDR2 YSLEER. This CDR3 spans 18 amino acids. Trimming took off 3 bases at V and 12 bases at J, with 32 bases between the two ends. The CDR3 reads CASSQKGQMGARTGGHTF. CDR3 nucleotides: TGCGCCAGCAGCCAGAAGGGGCAGATGGGGGCGCGCACGGGAGGCCACACCTTC.

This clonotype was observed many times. CDR3 protein: CASSLGPLPNEQFF. Here the CDR3 DNA reads TGTGCCAGCAGCTTAGGACCTCTCCCCAATGAGCAGTTCTTC. This chain links TRBV11-2 with TRBJ2-1; D is uncertain. The germline CDR1 and CDR2 sequences are SGHAT and FQNNGV. V lost 1 base and J lost 6, with 10 bases in between. This CDR3 has 14 residues.

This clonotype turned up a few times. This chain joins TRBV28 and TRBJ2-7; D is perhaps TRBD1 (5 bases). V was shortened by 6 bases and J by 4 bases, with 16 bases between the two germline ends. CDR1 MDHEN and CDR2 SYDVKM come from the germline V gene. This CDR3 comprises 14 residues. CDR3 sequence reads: CASSPMGPRYEQYF. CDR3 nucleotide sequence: TGTGCCAGCAGCCCCATGGGGCCTAGGTACGAGCAGTACTTC.

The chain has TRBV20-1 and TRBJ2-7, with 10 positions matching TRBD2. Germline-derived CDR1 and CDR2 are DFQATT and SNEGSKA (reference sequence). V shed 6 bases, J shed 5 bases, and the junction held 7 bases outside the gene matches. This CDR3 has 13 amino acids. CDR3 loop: CSAARLAGDEQYF. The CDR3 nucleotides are TGCAGTGCCGCAAGGCTAGCGGGAGACGAGCAGTACTTC.

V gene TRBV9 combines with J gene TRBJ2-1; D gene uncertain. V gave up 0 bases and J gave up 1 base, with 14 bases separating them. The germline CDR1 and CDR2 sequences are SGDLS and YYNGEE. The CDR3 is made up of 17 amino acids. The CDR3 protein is CASSVVSGTGSYNEQFF. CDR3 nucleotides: TGTGCCAGCAGCGTAGTGTCGGGCACTGGGTCCTACAATGAGCAGTTCTTC.

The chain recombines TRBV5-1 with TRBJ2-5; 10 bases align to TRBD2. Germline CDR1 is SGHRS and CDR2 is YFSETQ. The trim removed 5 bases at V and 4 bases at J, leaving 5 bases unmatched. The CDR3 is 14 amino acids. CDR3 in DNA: TGCGCCAGCAGAGCAGCGGGAGGGTTAGAGACCCAGTACTTC. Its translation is CASRAAGGLETQYF.

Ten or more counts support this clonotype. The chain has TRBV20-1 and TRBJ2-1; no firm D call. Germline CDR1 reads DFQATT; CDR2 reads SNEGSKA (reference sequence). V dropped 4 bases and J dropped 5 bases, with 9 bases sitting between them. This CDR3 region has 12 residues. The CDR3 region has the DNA TGCAGTGCTAAGGTTAGACACAATGAGCAGTTCTTC. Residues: CSAKVRHNEQFF.

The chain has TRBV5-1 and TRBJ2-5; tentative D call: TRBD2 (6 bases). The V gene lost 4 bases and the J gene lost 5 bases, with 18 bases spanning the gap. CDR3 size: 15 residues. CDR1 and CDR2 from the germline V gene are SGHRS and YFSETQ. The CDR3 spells CASSQLGRNDETQYF. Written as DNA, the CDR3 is TGCGCCAGCAGCCAGCTTGGGAGGAACGACGAGACCCAGTACTTC.

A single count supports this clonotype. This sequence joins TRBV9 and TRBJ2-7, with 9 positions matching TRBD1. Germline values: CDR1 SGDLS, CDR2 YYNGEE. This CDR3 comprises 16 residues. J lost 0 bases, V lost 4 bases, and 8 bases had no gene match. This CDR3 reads CASSPREGQGSYEQYF. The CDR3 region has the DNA TGTGCCAGCAGCCCTAGAGAGGGACAGGGCTCCTACGAGCAGTACTTC. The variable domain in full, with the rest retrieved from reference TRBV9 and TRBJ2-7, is DSGVTQTPKHLITATGQRVTLRCSPRSGDLSVYWYQQSLDQGLQFLIQYYNGEERAKGNILERFSAQQFPDLHSELNLSSLELGDSALYFCASSPREGQGSYEQYFGPGTRLTVT.

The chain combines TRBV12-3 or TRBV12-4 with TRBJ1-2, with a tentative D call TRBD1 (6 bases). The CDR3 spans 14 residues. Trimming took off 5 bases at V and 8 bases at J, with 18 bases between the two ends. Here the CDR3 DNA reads TGTGCCAGCAGTCCCCCTTTTCTAGGGGGGGGCTACACCTTC. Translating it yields CASSPPFLGGGYTF.

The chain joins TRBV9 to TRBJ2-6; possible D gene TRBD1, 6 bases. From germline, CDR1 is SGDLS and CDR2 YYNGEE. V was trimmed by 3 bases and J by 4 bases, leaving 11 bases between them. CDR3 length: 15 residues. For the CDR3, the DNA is TGTGCCAGCAGCGCGCAGGGGACCGGGGCCAACGTCCTGACTTTC. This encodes CASSAQGTGANVLTF.

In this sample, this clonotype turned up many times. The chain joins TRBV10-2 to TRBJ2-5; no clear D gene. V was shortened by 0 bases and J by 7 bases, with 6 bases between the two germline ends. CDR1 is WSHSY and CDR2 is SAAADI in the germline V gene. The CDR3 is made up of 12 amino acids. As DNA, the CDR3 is TGCGCCAGCAGTGAGTCGTCGGGGACCCAGTACTTC. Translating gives CASSESSGTQYF.

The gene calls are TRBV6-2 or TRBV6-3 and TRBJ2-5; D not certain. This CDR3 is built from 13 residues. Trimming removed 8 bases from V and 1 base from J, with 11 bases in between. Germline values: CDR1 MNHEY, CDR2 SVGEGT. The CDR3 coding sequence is TGTGCCAGCGCCCAGGTAGTCCAAGAGACCCAGTACTTC. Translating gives CASAQVVQETQYF.

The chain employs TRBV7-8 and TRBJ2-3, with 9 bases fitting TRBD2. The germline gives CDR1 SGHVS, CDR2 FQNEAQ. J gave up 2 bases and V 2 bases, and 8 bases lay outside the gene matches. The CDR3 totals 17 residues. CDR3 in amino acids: CASSLRASGEVTDTQYF. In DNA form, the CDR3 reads TGTGCCAGCAGCTTAAGGGCTAGCGGGGAGGTCACAGATACGCAGTATTTT.

This CDR3 is CASSPRIETYNEQFF. CDR3 nucleotide sequence: TGTGCCAGCAGTCCCCGGATTGAAACCTACAATGAGCAGTTCTTC. The V gene is TRBV6-2 or TRBV6-3, the J gene TRBJ2-1, with D uncertain. The V gene lost 5 bases and the J gene lost 2 bases, with 13 bases spanning the gap. The CDR3 is made up of 15 amino acids. Germline V CDR1 and CDR2: MNHEY, SVGEGT.

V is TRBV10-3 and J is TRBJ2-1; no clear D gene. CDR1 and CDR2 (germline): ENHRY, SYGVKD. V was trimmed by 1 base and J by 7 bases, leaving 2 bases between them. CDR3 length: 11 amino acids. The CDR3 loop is CAISEFNEQFF. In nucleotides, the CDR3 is TGTGCCATCAGTGAGTTTAATGAGCAGTTCTTC.

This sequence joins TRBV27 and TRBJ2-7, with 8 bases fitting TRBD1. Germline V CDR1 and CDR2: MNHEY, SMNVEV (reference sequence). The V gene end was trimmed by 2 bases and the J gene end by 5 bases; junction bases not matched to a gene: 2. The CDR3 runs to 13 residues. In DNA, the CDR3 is TGTGCCAGCAGTTTAGCGACAGGGGACGAGCAGTACTTC. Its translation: CASSLATGDEQYF.